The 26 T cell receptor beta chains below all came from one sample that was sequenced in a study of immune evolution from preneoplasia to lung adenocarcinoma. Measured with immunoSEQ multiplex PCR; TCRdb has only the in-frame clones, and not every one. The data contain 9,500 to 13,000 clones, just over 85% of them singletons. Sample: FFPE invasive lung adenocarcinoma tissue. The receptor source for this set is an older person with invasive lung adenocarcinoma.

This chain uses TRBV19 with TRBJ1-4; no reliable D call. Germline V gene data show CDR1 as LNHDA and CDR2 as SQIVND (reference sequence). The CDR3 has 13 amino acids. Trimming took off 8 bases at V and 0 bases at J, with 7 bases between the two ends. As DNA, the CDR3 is TGTGCCAGTCAAAGTACAACTAATGAAAAACTGTTTTTT. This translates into CASQSTTNEKLFF.

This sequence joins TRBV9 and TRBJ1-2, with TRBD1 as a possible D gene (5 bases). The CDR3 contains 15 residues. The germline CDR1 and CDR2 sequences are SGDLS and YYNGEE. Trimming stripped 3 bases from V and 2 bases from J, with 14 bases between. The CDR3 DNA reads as TGTGCCAGCAGCGCAGATAATGGGGCGAACTATGGCTACACCTTC. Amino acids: CASSADNGANYGYTF.

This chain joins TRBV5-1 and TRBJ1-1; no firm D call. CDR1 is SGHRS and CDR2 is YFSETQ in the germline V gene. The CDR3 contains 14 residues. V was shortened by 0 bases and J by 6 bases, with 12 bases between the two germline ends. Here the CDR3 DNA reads TGCGCCAGCAGCTTGGGGGGAGGCCAGCCTGAAGCTTTCTTT. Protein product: CASSLGGGQPEAFF. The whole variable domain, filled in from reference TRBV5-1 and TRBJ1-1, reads KAGVTQTPRYLIKTRGQQVTLSCSPISGHRSVSWYQQTPGQGLQFLFEYFSETQRNKGNFPGRFSGRQFSNSRSEMNVSTLELGDSALYLCASSLGGGQPEAFFGQGTRLTVV.

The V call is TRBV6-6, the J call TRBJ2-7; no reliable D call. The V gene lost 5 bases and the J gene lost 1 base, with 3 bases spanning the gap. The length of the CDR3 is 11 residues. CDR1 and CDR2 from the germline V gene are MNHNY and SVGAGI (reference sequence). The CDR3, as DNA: TGTGCCAGCAGTGCATCCTACGAGCAGTACTTC. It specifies CASSASYEQYF.

The chain's CDR3 is CASTKVRAGTNYNEQFF. The CDR3, as DNA: TGTGCCAGCACCAAAGTGAGGGCGGGGACTAACTACAATGAGCAGTTCTTC. V and J are TRBV21-1 and TRBJ2-1; no DNA check was done on the table's D call, TRBD2. TRBV21-1 is noted as a pseudogene. This CDR3 has 17 amino acids.

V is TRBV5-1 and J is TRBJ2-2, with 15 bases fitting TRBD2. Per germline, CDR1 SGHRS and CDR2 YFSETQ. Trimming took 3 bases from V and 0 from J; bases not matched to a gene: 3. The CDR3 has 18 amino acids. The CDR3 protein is CASSSGLAGGPNTGELFF. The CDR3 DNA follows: TGCGCCAGCAGCTCGGGACTAGCGGGGGGACCGAACACCGGGGAGCTGTTTTTT. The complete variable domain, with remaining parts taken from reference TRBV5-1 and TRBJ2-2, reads KAGVTQTPRYLIKTRGQQVTLSCSPISGHRSVSWYQQTPGQGLQFLFEYFSETQRNKGNFPGRFSGRQFSNSRSEMNVSTLELGDSALYLCASSSGLAGGPNTGELFFGEGSRLTVL.

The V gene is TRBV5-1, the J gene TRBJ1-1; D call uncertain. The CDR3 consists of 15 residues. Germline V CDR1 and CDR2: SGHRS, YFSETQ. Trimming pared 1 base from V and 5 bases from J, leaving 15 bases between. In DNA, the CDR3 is TGCGCCAGCAGCTTGATTGGGGATGGAGGGACTGAAGCTTTCTTT. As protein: CASSLIGDGGTEAFF.

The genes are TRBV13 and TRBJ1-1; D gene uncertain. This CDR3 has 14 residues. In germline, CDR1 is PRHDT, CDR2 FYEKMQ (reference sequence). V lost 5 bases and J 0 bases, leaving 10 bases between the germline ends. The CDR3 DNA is TGTGCCAGCAGCCACCGGGCCATGAACACTGAAGCTTTCTTT. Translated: CASSHRAMNTEAFF.

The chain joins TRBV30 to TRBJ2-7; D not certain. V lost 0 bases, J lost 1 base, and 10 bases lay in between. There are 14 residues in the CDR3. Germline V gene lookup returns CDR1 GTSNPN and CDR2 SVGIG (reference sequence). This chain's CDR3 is CAWSVPWSSYEQYF. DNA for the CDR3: TGTGCCTGGAGTGTACCCTGGTCTTCCTACGAGCAGTACTTC.

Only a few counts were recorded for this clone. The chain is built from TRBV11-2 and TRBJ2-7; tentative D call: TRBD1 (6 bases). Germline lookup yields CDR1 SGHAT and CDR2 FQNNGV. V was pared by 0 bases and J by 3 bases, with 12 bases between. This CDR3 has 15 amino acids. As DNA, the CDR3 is TGTGCCAGCAGCTTAGACCAAGGACAGCACTACGAGCAGTACTTC. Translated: CASSLDQGQHYEQYF.

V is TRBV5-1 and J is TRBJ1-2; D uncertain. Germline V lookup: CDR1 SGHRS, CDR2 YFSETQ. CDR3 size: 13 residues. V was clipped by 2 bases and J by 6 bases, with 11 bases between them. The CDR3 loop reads CASSLTIRNGYTF. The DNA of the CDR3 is TGCGCCAGCAGCTTAACAATAAGAAATGGCTACACCTTC.

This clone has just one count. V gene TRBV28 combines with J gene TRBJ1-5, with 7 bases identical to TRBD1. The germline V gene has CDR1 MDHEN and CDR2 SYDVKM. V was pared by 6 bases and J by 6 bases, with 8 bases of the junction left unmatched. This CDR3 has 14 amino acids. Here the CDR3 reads CASRATGTIQPQHF. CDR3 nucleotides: TGTGCCAGCAGGGCGACAGGGACGATTCAGCCCCAGCATTTT.

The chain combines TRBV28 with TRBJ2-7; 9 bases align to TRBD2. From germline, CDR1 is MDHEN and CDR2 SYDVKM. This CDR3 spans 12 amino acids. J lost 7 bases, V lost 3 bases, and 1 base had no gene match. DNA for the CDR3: TGTGCCAGCAGTTTCGGACTAGCGGAGCAGTACTTC. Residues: CASSFGLAEQYF.

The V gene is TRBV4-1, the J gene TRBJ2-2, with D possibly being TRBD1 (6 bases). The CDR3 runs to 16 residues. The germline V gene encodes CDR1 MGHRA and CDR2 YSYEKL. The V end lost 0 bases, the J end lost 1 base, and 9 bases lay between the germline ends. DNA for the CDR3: TGCGCCAGCAGCCAAGAGGGCAGGGGGAACACCGGGGAGCTGTTTTTT. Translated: CASSQEGRGNTGELFF.

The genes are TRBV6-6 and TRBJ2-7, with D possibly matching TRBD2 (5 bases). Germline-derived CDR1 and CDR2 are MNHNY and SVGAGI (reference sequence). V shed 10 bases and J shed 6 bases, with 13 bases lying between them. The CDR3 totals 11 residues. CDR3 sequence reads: CAILSRGEQYF. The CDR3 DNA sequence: TGTGCCATCCTCTCACGGGGCGAGCAGTACTTC.

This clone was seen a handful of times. The CDR3 DNA sequence: TGTGCCAGCAGCTTGGAGGGAGGGCCCAATCAGCCCCAGCATTTT. Translation gives CASSLEGGPNQPQHF. The chain combines TRBV5-8 with TRBJ1-5; D is unresolved. Per germline, CDR1 SGHTS and CDR2 YDEGEE. The CDR3 totals 15 residues. Between the trimmed V and J ends, which lost 0 bases and 3 bases, there was a span of 10 bases.

The CDR3 sequence: CASSPRTNRGTEAFF. The CDR3 nucleotides read TGTGCCAGCAGCCCCCGTACCAATCGAGGCACTGAAGCTTTCTTT. The chain recombines TRBV6-5 with TRBJ1-1; no firm D call. From germline, CDR1 is MNHEY and CDR2 SVGAGI. V was shortened by 6 bases and J by 4 bases, with 18 bases between the two germline ends. The CDR3 contains 15 residues.

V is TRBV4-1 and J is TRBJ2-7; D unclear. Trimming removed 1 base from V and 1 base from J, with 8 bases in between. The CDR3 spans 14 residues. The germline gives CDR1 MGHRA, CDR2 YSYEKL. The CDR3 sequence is CASSQGSSSYEQYF. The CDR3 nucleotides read TGCGCCAGCAGCCAAGGATCCTCTTCCTACGAGCAGTACTTC.

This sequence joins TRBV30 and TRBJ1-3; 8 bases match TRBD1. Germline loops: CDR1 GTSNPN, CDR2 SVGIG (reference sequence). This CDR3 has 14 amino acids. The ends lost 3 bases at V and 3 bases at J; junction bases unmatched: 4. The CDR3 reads CAWSLTGVGNTIYF. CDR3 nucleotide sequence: TGTGCCTGGAGCCTGACAGGGGTTGGAAACACCATATATTTT.

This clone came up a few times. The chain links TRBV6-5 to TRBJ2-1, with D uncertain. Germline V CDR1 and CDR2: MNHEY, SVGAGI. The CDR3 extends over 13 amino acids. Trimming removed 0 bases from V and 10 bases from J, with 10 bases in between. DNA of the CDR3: TGTGCCAGCAGTTACTCTCAGCGCCAGGAGCAGTTCTTC. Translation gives CASSYSQRQEQFF.

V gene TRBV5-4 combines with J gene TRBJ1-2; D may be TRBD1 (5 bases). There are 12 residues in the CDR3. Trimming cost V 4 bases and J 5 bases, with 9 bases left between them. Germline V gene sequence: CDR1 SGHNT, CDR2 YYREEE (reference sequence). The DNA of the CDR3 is TGTGCCAGCAGCGCGGACACATATGGCTACACCTTC. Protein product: CASSADTYGYTF.

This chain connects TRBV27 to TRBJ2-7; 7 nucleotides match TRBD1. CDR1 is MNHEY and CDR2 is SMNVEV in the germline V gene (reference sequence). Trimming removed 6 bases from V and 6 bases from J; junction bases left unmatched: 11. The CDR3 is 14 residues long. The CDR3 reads CASRQGTTGSEQYF. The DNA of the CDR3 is TGTGCCAGCAGACAGGGGACCACTGGGTCCGAGCAGTACTTC.

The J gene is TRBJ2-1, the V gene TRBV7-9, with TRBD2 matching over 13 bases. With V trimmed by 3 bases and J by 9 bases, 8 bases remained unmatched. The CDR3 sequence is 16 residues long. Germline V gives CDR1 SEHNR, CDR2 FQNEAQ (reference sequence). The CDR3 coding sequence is TGTGCCAGCAGCTTCTCACTAGCGGGGGGGCCGGGTGAGCAGTTCTTC. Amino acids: CASSFSLAGGPGEQFF.

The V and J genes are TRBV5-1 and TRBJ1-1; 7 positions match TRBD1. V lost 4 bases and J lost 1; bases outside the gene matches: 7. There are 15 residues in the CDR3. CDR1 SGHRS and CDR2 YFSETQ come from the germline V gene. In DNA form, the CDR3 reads TGCGCCAGCAGCCTACGGACAGGACGGAACACTGAAGCTTTCTTT. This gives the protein CASSLRTGRNTEAFF.

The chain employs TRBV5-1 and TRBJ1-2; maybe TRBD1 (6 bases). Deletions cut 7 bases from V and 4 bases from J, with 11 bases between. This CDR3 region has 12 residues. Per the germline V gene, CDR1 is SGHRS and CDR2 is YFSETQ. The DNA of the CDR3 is TGCGCCAGCTCCGGGACAAGCTATGGCTACACCTTC. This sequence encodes CASSGTSYGYTF.

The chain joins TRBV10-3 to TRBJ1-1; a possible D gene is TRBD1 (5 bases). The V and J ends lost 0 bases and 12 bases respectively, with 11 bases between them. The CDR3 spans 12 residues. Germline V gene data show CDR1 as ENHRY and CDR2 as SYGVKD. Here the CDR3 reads CAISESGERSFF. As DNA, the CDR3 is TGTGCCATCAGTGAGTCAGGGGAGCGGTCTTTCTTT.